Reported below is one T cell receptor (beta chain). As yet, its antigen is unknown. A sample-barcoded 5' primer and a J-beta primer mix were used in a second PCR of about 7 to 12 cycles. Every single cDNA molecule received a tag from a template-switch adaptor with 12 random nucleotides. Sequencing yielded, for each sample, at least 3 million paired-end reads carrying CDR3. Each CDR3 protein is one row after TCRdb ran MiXCR on the 5' RACE reads. The sample carries roughly 700,000 distinct CDR3 sequences, roughly 50% recorded once. Trimming took 3 bases from V and 5 from J; bases not matched to a gene: 8. CDR3 size: 15 residues. This entry belongs to a study of blood T cells in healthy people across ages. Study-level results: Fewer expanded clones and more diversity marked long-lived versus aged donors.

The chain is built from TRBV12-3 or TRBV12-4 and TRBJ2-3; 7 nucleotides align to TRBD2. The sequence came from a woman aged 60-70 years in good health. The sequenced sample was blood. CDR3 residues: CASSFRAGAVDTQYF. The CDR3 region has the DNA TGTGCCAGCAGTTTTCGGGCGGGAGCGGTAGATACGCAGTATTTT.